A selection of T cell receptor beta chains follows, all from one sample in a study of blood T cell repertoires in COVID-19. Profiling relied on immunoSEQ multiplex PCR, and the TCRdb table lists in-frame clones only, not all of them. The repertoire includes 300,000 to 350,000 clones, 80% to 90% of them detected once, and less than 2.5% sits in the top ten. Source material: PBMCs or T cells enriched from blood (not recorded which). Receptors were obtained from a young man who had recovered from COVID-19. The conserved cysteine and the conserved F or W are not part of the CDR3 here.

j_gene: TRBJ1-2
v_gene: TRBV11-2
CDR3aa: ASSLDLPVRDGYT

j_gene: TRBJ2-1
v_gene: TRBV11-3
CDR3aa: ASSLSVGLAGVSSYNEQF

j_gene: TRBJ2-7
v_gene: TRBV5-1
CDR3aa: ASSPGGGTHEQY

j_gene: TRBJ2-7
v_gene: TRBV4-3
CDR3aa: ASSQGLGQASPYEQY

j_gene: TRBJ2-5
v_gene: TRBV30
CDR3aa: AWSLGGRETQY

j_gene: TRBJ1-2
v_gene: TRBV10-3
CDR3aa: AISQAQTVNYGYT

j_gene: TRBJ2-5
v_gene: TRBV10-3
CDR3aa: AISERGGQETQY

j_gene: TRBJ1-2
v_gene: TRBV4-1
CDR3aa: ASSQEMAGAGYGYT

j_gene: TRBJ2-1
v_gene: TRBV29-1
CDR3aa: SSVFGTGANEQF

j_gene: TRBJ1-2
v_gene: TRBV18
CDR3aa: ASSPPTTGTYGYT

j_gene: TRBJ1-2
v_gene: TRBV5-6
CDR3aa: ASSLWRQGRFNYGYT

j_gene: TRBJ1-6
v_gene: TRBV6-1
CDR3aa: ASSEQGRSYNSPLH

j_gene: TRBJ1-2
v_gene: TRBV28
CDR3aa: ASMIRRFGDSPFYGYT

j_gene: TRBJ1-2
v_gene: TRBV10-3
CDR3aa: ATDRGGYGYT

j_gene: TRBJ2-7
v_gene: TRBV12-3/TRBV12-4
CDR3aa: ASIGSGVEQY

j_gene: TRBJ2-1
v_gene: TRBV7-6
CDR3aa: ASSPYGGTIGDNEQF

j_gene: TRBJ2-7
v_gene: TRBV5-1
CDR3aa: ASSLGVGQVFEQY

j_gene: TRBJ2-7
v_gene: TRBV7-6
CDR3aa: ASSLGRRYEQY

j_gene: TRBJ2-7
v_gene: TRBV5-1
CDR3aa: ASKRGGVNEQY

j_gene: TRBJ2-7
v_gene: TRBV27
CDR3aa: ASSSRSEQY

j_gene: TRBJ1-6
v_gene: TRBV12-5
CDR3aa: ASGLGAGTLPDSSPLH

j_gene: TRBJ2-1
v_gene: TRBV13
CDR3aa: ASSALADEQF

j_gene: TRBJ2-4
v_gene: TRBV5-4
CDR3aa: ASSPTSGSRSIQY

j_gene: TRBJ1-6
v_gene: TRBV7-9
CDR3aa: ASSLGSGQDSPLH

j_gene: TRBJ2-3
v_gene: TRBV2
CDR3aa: ASSGRDTSTDTQY

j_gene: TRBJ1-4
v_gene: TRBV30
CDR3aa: AWRGGPNEKLF

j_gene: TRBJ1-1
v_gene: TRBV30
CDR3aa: AWSANRGREAF

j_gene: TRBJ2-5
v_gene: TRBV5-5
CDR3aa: ASSLVGSAVQETQY

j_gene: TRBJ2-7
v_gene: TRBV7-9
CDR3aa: ASSLGTASYEQY

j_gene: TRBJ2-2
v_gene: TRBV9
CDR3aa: ASSVGLNTGELF

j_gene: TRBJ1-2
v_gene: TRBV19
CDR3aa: ASSITGTGGPDGYT

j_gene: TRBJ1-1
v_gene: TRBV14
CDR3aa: ASSRQGLGNTEAF

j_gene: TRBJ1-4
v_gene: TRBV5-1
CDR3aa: ASSPGATNEKLF

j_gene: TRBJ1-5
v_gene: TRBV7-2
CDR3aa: ASSLESGLYQPQH

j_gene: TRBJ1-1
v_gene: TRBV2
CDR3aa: ASTTETDTEAF

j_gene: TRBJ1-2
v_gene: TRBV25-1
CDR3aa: ASSPDRGRFGYGYT

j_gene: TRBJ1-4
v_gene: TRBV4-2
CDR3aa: ASSQGTTAGSTTEKLF

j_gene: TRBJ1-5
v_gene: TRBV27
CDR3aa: ASSTGSGVQPQH

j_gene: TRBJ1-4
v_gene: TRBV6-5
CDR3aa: ASRLGALGVEKLF

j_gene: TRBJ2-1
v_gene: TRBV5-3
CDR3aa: ARSLEQGAIFNEQF

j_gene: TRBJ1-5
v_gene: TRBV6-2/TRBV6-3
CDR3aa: ASSYRTGENQPQH

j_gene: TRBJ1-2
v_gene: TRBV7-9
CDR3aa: ASSLSAGINYGYT

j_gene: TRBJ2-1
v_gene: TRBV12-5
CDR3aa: ASGTGQGTNEQF

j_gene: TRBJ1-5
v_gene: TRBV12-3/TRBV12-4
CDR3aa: ASSPRVDQPQH

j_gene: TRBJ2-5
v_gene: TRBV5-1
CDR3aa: ASSLTGEETQY

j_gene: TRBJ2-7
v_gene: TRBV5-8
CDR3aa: ASSSDRERGQY

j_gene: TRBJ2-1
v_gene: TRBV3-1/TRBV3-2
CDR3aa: ASSSTSGGAVNEQF

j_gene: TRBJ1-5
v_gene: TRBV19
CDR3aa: ASRSQGQGPQH

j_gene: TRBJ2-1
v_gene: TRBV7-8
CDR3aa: ASSLALAGSSSYNEQF

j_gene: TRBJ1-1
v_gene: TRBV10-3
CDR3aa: AISSGQGAEGTEAF

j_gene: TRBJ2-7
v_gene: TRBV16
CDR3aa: ASSDRDRTYEQY

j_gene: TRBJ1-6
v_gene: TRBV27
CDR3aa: ASTPLGGGVSYNSPLH

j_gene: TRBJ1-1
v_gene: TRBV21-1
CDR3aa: ASSMRGGSLDVGTEAF

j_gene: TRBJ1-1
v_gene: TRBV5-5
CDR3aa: ASSDRAWNTEAF

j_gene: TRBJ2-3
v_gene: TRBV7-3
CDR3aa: ASSPQSGGTDTQY

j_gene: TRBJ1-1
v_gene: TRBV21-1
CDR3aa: ASSTRYTILGAF

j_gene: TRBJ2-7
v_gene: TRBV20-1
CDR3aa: SARGRYEQY

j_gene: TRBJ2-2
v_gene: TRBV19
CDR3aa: ASSILPGQGLGGELF